What follows is one TCR beta chain and its context. These data belong to a study of OX40 agonist ivuxolimab in advanced cancers. For the study at large: Patients in the trial were receiving intravenous ivuxolimab every 2 weeks, at doses of 0.01 to 10 mg/kg.

In germline, CDR1 is GTSNPN, CDR2 SVGIG (reference sequence). With 5 bases removed from V and 6 bases from J, the gap between germline ends came to 11 bases. The CDR3 runs to 11 residues. Assay used: immunoSEQ multiplex PCR; TCRdb lists only in-frame clones, some missing. The table lists roughly 70,000 clones, 75% to 90% of them singletons. This sequence originates from an adult with an advanced solid tumor such as melanoma, head and neck, liver or kidney cancer. The V gene is TRBV30, the J gene TRBJ2-7, with no clear D. The sample consisted of CD4+ or CD8+ T cells sorted from blood, taken in a trial of the OX40 agonist ivuxolimab. For the CDR3, the DNA is TGTGCCTGGGACGCCGCGTTCGAGCAGTACTTC. Protein: CAWDAAFEQYF.